The T cell receptor beta chain described here comes from a study of T cell repertoires in cytomegalovirus infection. In the study overall: Through public TCR beta signatures, both CMV infection and matching HLA type were indicated.

The CDR3 runs to 14 residues. Per germline, CDR1 SQVTM and CDR2 ANQGSEA. Between the trimmed V and J ends, which lost 2 bases and 4 bases, there was a span of 14 bases. This clonotype has a count of ten or more. The antigen is undetermined. TCRdb used MiXCR to reprocess the reads, holding one entry per CDR3 protein. The sample carries about 300,000 distinct CDR3 sequences, roughly a tenth recorded once. Whole-study results and caveats: The cumulative frequency of public TCR beta families distinguished individuals who carried CMV together with the relevant HLA. In two of eight donors, the top clonotype was HLA-C-restricted CMV-specific.

This TCR was sampled from a human donor in good health (CMV status not recorded). Some clones in this sample may be carry-over from other donors' samples. V is TRBV29-1 and J is TRBJ1-2; D ambiguous. The sequenced sample was PBMCs. As DNA, the CDR3 is TGCAGCGTTGAACCGGGGTTGGAGGGCTATGGCTACACCTTC. Its protein product is CSVEPGLEGYGYTF.